What follows are 23 T cell receptor beta chains derived from one specimen sequenced in a study of blood T cell repertoires in COVID-19. Method: immunoSEQ multiplex PCR; TCRdb's copy keeps in-frame clones and lacks some. The table records hundreds of thousands of clones, approximately 86% of them present only once. The specimen was PBMCs or T cells enriched from blood (not recorded which). The receptors here all came from a woman under 30 who had recovered from COVID-19.

The V gene is TRBV5-1, the J gene TRBJ1-4; the D gene is possibly TRBD1 (6 bases). The CDR3 is made up of 14 amino acids. Trimming stripped 2 bases from V and 7 bases from J, with 12 bases between. The germline CDR1 and CDR2 sequences are SGHRS and YFSETQ. As DNA, the CDR3 is TGCGCCAGCAGCTTCGCCAGGGGCTCTGAAAAACTGTTTTTT. The encoded protein is CASSFARGSEKLFF. Based on the CDR3 plus reference TRBV5-1 and TRBJ1-4, the full variable domain is KAGVTQTPRYLIKTRGQQVTLSCSPISGHRSVSWYQQTPGQGLQFLFEYFSETQRNKGNFPGRFSGRQFSNSRSEMNVSTLELGDSALYLCASSFARGSEKLFFGSGTQLSVL.

The chain has TRBV19 and TRBJ2-5; 13 nucleotides line up with TRBD2. Looked up from germline, CDR1 is LNHDA and CDR2 is SQIVND (reference sequence). This CDR3 contains 16 residues. Unmatched junction bases numbered 4, after V lost 6 bases and J lost 0 bases. CDR3 protein: CASRSLAGGYQETQYF. The DNA of the CDR3 is TGTGCCAGTAGATCACTAGCGGGAGGGTACCAAGAGACCCAGTACTTC.

The chain couples TRBV10-3 to TRBJ1-1, with TRBD1 as a possible D gene (6 bases). This CDR3 contains 15 residues. V gave up 5 bases and J gave up 0 bases, with 13 bases separating them. CDR1 and CDR2 (germline): ENHRY, SYGVKD. The CDR3 loop is CAISTGGQLNTEAFF. For the CDR3, the DNA is TGTGCCATCAGTACCGGAGGACAGTTGAACACTGAAGCTTTCTTT.

The gene calls are TRBV19 and TRBJ2-7, with a tentative D call TRBD2 (5 bases). The CDR3 loop spans 12 amino acids. Trimming took 10 bases from V and 6 from J, leaving 16 bases between them. Germline V gene data show CDR1 as LNHDA and CDR2 as SQIVND (reference sequence). The CDR3 region has the DNA TGTGCCACCAGACTTGGACGGGGCGAGCAGTACTTC. Encoded protein: CATRLGRGEQYF.

The genes are TRBV30 and TRBJ1-5; 7 bases fit TRBD1. The J segment lost 7 bases and the V segment lost 8 bases, leaving 14 bases of the junction unmatched. The germline gives CDR1 GTSNPN, CDR2 SVGIG (reference sequence). The CDR3 consists of 14 residues. The CDR3: CASDEGANGQPQHF. The CDR3 DNA sequence: TGTGCCAGTGACGAGGGGGCTAACGGACAGCCCCAGCATTTT.

The J gene is TRBJ1-4, the V gene TRBV7-9; D is unclear. CDR1 is SEHNR, CDR2 FQNEAQ, per germline (reference sequence). V was cut by 1 base and J by 6 bases, with 9 bases left in between. The CDR3 has 14 amino acids. Written as DNA, the CDR3 is TGTGCCAGCAGCTTAGGCCATCGGGATGAAAAACTGTTTTTT. Protein sequence: CASSLGHRDEKLFF.

The chain is built from TRBV28 and TRBJ1-1; the match to TRBD1 covers 8 bases. The CDR3 length is 17 residues. With 4 bases clipped from V and 0 bases from J, the junction kept 10 bases outside the gene matches. Germline V gene sequence: CDR1 MDHEN, CDR2 SYDVKM. CDR3 sequence: CASSSDRARGMNTEAFF. CDR3 coding DNA: TGTGCCAGCAGTTCGGACAGGGCGCGTGGGATGAACACTGAAGCTTTCTTT.

The chain links TRBV7-2 to TRBJ2-3; D might be TRBD1 (5 bases). Germline V gene lookup returns CDR1 SGHTA and CDR2 FQGNSA. V lost 4 bases and J lost 4, with 21 bases in between. This CDR3 is 17 amino acids long. The CDR3 DNA reads as TGTGCCAGCAGCTCCCTTAGTGTAGACAGAGTGGCAGATACGCAGTATTTT. It translates to CASSSLSVDRVADTQYF.

This clone was found once. The rearrangement joins TRBV9 to TRBJ1-1, with 9 bases fitting TRBD1. Trimming at V came to 3 bases and at J to 11 bases, leaving 5 bases not matched to a gene. The CDR3 has 12 residues. The germline V gene encodes CDR1 SGDLS and CDR2 YYNGEE. CDR3 DNA: TGTGCCAGCAGCGGCGGACAGGGGACGGCTTTCTTT. Protein product: CASSGGQGTAFF.

V and J are TRBV6-5 and TRBJ2-3, with D unclear. Trimming took 8 bases from V and 6 from J, leaving 12 bases between them. Germline CDR1 reads MNHEY; CDR2 reads SVGAGI. The CDR3 has 12 amino acids. The CDR3 loop is CASGRASDTQYF. CDR3 nucleotide sequence: TGTGCCAGCGGGCGAGCATCCGATACGCAGTATTTT.

This clone showed up just a few times. The chain links TRBV5-1 to TRBJ2-2, with TRBD2 matching 11 bases. Germline V gene lookup returns CDR1 SGHRS and CDR2 YFSETQ. The CDR3 extends over 16 amino acids. With 3 bases clipped from V and 0 bases from J, the junction kept 1 base outside the gene matches. CDR3 coding DNA: TGCGCCAGCAGCTCGGGACTAGCGGCGAACACCGGGGAGCTGTTTTTT. This codes for CASSSGLAANTGELFF.

The chain uses TRBV4-3 and TRBJ1-2; TRBD1 aligns across 7 bases. Germline assignment: CDR1 LGHNA and CDR2 YSLEER. V dropped 4 bases and J dropped 0; count of bases not matched to a gene: 5. This CDR3 contains 15 residues. The CDR3 region is CASSLRQGSNYGYTF. The CDR3 bases are TGCGCCAGCAGCCTCAGACAGGGTTCTAACTATGGCTACACCTTC.

The chain uses TRBV5-6 and TRBJ1-6; TRBD1 is a possible D gene (6 bases). Germline V gene lookup returns CDR1 SGHDT and CDR2 YYEEEE. The CDR3 extends over 15 amino acids. V lost 0 bases and J lost 8, with 12 bases in between. The CDR3 nucleotides are TGTGCCAGCAGCTTGGGAACAGGGTGGGATTCACCCCTCCACTTT. It is translated as CASSLGTGWDSPLHF. The complete variable domain, with remaining parts taken from reference TRBV5-6 and TRBJ1-6, reads DAGVTQSPTHLIKTRGQQVTLRCSPKSGHDTVSWYQQALGQGPQFIFQYYEEEERQRGNFPDRFSGHQFPNYSSELNVNALLLGDSALYLCASSLGTGWDSPLHFGNGTRLTVT.

This chain joins TRBV9 and TRBJ1-3, with 8 bases that match TRBD1. Trimming removed 0 bases from V and 3 bases from J; junction bases left unmatched: 8. The CDR3 spans 17 residues. The germline CDR1 and CDR2 sequences are SGDLS and YYNGEE. The CDR3 protein is CASSVDQGANLGNTIYF. In DNA form, the CDR3 reads TGTGCCAGCAGCGTAGATCAGGGGGCAAACCTTGGAAACACCATATATTTT. Combining the CDR3 with reference TRBV9 and TRBJ1-3 gives the whole variable domain DSGVTQTPKHLITATGQRVTLRCSPRSGDLSVYWYQQSLDQGLQFLIQYYNGEERAKGNILERFSAQQFPDLHSELNLSSLELGDSALYFCASSVDQGANLGNTIYFGEGSWLTVV.

The V gene is TRBV7-9, the J gene TRBJ1-1; D call uncertain. This CDR3 region has 15 residues. V shed 5 bases and J shed 1 base, with 14 bases lying between them. The germline V gene encodes CDR1 SEHNR and CDR2 FQNEAQ (reference sequence). The CDR3 spells CASSAPSQSNTEAFF. CDR3 sequence (DNA): TGTGCCAGCAGCGCCCCTTCGCAGTCGAACACTGAAGCTTTCTTT. Filled out from reference TRBV7-9 and TRBJ1-1, the complete variable domain reads DTGVSQNPRHKITKRGQNVTFRCDPISEHNRLYWYRQTLGQGPEFLTYFQNEAQLEKSRLLSDRFSAERPKGSFSTLEIQRTEQGDSAMYLCASSAPSQSNTEAFFGQGTRLTVV.

The CDR3 is CASSLLALAGSTDTQYF. Written as DNA, the CDR3 is TGTGCCAGCAGTTTATTAGCGCTAGCGGGGAGCACAGATACGCAGTATTTT. V usage is TRBV28 and J usage is TRBJ2-3, with 9 bases that match TRBD2. The CDR3 has 17 amino acids. Germline CDR1 reads MDHEN; CDR2 reads SYDVKM. The V gene end was trimmed by 1 base and the J gene end by 0 bases; junction bases not matched to a gene: 5.

The chain employs TRBV30 and TRBJ1-4; 7 bases match TRBD1. The CDR3 loop spans 17 amino acids. Per the germline V gene, CDR1 is GTSNPN and CDR2 is SVGIG (reference sequence). The V and J ends lost 5 bases and 5 bases, in that order; junction bases with no gene match: 17. This CDR3 reads CAWGLVTPGQINEKLFF. The CDR3, as DNA: TGTGCCTGGGGGTTGGTCACGCCGGGACAGATAAATGAAAAACTGTTTTTT.

V and J are TRBV28 and TRBJ2-7, with D possibly being TRBD2 (5 bases). Germline CDR1 and CDR2: MDHEN and SYDVKM. Trimming removed 7 bases from V and 0 bases from J, with 16 bases in between. The CDR3 is 15 residues long. As DNA, the CDR3 is TGTGCCAGCACCCCCGGAGAGGGAGCCTCCTACGAGCAGTACTTC. This gives the protein CASTPGEGASYEQYF.

The rearrangement uses TRBV5-4 and TRBJ2-1; D might be TRBD2 (6 bases). This CDR3 is built from 16 residues. CDR1 SGHNT and CDR2 YYREEE come from the germline V gene (reference sequence). Between the trimmed V and J ends, which lost 4 bases and 0 bases, there was a span of 14 bases. The CDR3 coding sequence is TGTGCCAGCAGCCCGGTAGCGGTGAGCTCCTACAATGAGCAGTTCTTC. Amino acid sequence: CASSPVAVSSYNEQFF.

This clone turned up a few times. The chain is built from TRBV3-1 (or the pseudogene TRBV3-2) and TRBJ2-5, with TRBD2 as a possible D gene (5 bases). Germline V lookup: CDR1 LGHDT, CDR2 YNNKEL (reference sequence). Trimming removed 3 bases from V and 2 bases from J, with 13 bases in between. The CDR3 covers 15 residues. The CDR3 here is CASSHMARGQETQYF. The CDR3 DNA reads TGTGCCAGCAGCCACATGGCCCGGGGACAAGAGACCCAGTACTTC.

The chain employs TRBV14 and TRBJ1-2; D is unresolved. The germline V gene has CDR1 SGHDN and CDR2 FVKESK. The V end lost 1 base, the J end lost 3 bases, and 18 bases lay between the germline ends. The CDR3 is 17 residues long. The CDR3 loop is CASSQAYWAGPDYGYTF. CDR3 bases: TGTGCCAGCAGCCAAGCCTACTGGGCAGGTCCCGACTATGGCTACACCTTC.

Note on this clone: The sample holds other DNA sequences that translate to the same CDR3. The chain joins TRBV30 to TRBJ1-3; D unclear. Germline CDR1 reads GTSNPN; CDR2 reads SVGIG (reference sequence). The CDR3 has 14 amino acids. V lost 5 bases and J 1 base, leaving 12 bases between the germline ends. CDR3 sequence reads: CAWQDSASGNTIYF. The CDR3 DNA is TGTGCCTGGCAAGACTCTGCATCTGGAAACACCATATATTTT.

The gene calls are TRBV4-2 and TRBJ2-7, with D perhaps matching TRBD2 (5 bases). V was trimmed by 3 bases and J by 5 bases, leaving 20 bases between them. The germline gives CDR1 LGHNA, CDR2 YNFKEQ. The CDR3 totals 16 residues. The CDR3 DNA sequence: TGTGCCAGCAGCCAGTCCCCGAGAGACTATTCGGACGAGCAGTACTTC. Its translation is CASSQSPRDYSDEQYF.